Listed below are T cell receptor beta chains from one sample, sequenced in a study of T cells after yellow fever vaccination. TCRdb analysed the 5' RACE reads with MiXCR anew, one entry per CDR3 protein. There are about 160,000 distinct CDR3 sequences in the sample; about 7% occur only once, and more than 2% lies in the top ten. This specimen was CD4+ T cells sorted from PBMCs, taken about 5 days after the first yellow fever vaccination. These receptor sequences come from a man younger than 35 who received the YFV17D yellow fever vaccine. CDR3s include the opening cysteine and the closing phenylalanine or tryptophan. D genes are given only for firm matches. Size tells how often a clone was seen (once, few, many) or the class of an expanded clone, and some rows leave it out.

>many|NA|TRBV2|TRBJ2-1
CAMKVTGNNEQFF
TGTGCCATGAAAGTTACAGGGAACAATGAGCAGTTCTTC
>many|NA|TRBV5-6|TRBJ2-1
CASSFGDRSYNEQFF
TGTGCCAGCAGCTTTGGCGACCGCTCCTACAATGAGCAGTTCTTC
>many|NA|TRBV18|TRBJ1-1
CASSPRNRPMNTEAFF
TGTGCCAGCTCACCACGCAACAGACCCATGAACACTGAAGCTTTCTTT
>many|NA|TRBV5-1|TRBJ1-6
CASSLDRAHNSPLHF
TGCGCCAGCAGCTTGGACCGGGCCCATAATTCACCCCTCCACTTT
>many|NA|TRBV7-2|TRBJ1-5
CASSLRFRANQPQHF
TGTGCCAGCAGCTTAAGGTTTAGGGCCAATCAGCCCCAGCATTTT
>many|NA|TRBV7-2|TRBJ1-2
CASTRYLTGNYGYTF
TGTGCCAGCACCCGCTACCTTACAGGGAACTATGGCTACACCTTC
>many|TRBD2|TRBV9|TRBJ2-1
CASSLRWGGGAKNEQFF
TGTGCCAGCAGCCTCAGGTGGGGCGGGGGGGCCAAGAATGAGCAGTTCTTC
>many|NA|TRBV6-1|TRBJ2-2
CASRGWGLKNTGELFF
TGTGCCAGCAGGGGGTGGGGTTTAAAGAACACCGGGGAGCTGTTTTTT
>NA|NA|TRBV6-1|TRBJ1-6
CASTGGGSYNSPLHF
TGTGCCAGCACCGGAGGGGGCTCCTATAATTCACCCCTCCACTTT
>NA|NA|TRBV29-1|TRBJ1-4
CSVAGGNEKLFF
TGCAGCGTGGCGGGGGGCAATGAAAAACTGTTTTTT
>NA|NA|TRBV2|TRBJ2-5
CASSEYQETQYF
TGTGCCAGCAGTGAATACCAAGAGACCCAGTACTTC
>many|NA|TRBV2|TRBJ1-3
CASRGGFSGNTIYF
TGTGCCAGCAGAGGCGGATTCTCTGGAAACACCATATATTTT
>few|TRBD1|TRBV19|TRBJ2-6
CASLPGGLPSGANVLTF
TGTGCCAGCCTCCCAGGGGGCCTACCCTCTGGGGCCAACGTCCTGACTTTC
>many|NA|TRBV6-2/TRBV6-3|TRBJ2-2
CASSRDAGELFF
TGTGCCAGCAGCCGGGACGCCGGGGAGCTGTTTTTT
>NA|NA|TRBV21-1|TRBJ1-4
CASTGKGAPTLMKNCFF
NA
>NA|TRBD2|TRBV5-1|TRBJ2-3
CASSLGAGGITDTQYF
TGCGCCAGCAGCTTGGGGGCGGGGGGCATCACAGATACGCAGTATTTT
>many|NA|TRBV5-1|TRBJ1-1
CASSPSAGNTEAFF
TGCGCCAGCAGCCCCTCGGCCGGGAACACTGAAGCTTTCTTT
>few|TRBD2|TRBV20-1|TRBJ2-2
CSAFRSGGADGELFF
TGCAGTGCTTTCCGCAGCGGGGGGGCCGACGGGGAGCTGTTTTTT
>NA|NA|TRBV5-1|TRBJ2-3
CASSMTGTTDTQYF
TGCGCCAGCAGCATGACGGGGACCACAGATACGCAGTATTTT
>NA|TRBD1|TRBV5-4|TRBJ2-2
CASSLVEFSGGRFPGELFF
TGTGCCAGCAGCTTGGTGGAGTTCTCAGGGGGTCGTTTTCCCGGGGAGCTGTTTTTT
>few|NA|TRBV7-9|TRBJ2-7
CASSPLWEYEQYF
TGTGCCAGCAGCCCCCTGTGGGAATACGAGCAGTACTTC
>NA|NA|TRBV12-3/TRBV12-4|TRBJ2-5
CASSRFTGPQETQYF
TGTGCCAGCAGCCGATTTACAGGTCCCCAAGAGACCCAGTACTTC
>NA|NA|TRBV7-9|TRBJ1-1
CASSDRSQGNTEAFF
TGTGCCAGCAGCGATAGGTCACAGGGGAACACTGAAGCTTTCTTT
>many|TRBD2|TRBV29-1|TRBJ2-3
CSVGLPLAGYSTDTQYF
TGCAGCGTTGGGCTACCGTTAGCGGGGTATAGCACAGATACGCAGTATTTT
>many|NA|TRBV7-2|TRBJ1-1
CASSLIGQMNTEAFF
TGTGCCAGCAGCTTGATAGGACAGATGAACACTGAAGCTTTCTTT
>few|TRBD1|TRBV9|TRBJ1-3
CASSAQDRASNTIYF
TGTGCCAGCAGCGCCCAGGACAGGGCTTCGAACACCATATATTTT
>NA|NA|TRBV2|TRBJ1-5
CASTLRDSNSEPQHF
TGTGCCAGCACTCTCCGGGACTCAAATAGCGAGCCCCAGCATTTT
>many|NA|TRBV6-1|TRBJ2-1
CAIGTSRSYNEQFF
TGTGCCATCGGGACTTCGAGGTCCTACAATGAGCAGTTCTTC
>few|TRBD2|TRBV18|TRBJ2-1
CASSPQAGPLNEQFF
TGTGCCAGCTCGCCACAAGCGGGGCCTCTCAATGAGCAGTTCTTC
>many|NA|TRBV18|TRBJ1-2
CASSTSGEGPVF
TGTGCCAGCTCAACGTCGGGCGAGGGGCCGGTCTTC